This paragraph reports one TCR beta chain. The antigen is undetermined. This sample was included in a study of blood T cells in healthy people across ages. Points from the study as a whole: Higher naive T cell percentage went strongly together with higher TCR beta diversity. Nothing was known about donor CMV status, and this possibly confounded expanded clonotype changes. Per million T cells, the diversity of TCR beta decreased roughly linearly as age advanced.

The CDR3 extends over 16 amino acids. Germline-derived CDR1 and CDR2 are LGHDT and YNNKEL (reference sequence). V shed 3 bases and J shed 5 bases, with 19 bases lying between them. PCR was performed a second time for roughly 7 to 12 cycles using a sample-barcoded 5' primer and a J-beta primer mix. TCRdb passed the 5' RACE reads through MiXCR, listing each CDR3 protein once. The sample lists about 1.6 million distinct CDR3 sequences, about 31% occurring once. The V gene is TRBV3-1, the J gene TRBJ2-5; the D gene is possibly TRBD2 (6 bases). The receptor's source is a woman between 25 and 40 years old in good health. Sequencing was done on a sample of blood. CDR3 residues: CASSHRGLARGETQYF. The CDR3 nucleotides read TGTGCCAGCAGCCACCGAGGCCTAGCGAGAGGGGAGACCCAGTACTTC.